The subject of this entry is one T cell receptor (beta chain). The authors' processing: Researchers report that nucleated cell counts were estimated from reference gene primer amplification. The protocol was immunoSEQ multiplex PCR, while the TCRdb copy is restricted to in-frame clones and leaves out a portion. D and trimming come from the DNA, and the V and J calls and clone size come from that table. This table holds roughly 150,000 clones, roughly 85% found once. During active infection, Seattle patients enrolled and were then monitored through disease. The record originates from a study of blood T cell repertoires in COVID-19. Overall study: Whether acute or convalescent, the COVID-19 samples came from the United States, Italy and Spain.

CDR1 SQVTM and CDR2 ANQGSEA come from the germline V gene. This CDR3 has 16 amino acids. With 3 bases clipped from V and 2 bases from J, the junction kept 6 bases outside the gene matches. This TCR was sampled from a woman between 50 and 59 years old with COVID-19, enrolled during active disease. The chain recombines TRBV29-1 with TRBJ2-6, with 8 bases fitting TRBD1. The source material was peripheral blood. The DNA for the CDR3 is TGCAGCGTTGAGACAGGGGAACCGCCTGGGGCCAACGTCCTGACTTTC. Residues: CSVETGEPPGANVLTF.